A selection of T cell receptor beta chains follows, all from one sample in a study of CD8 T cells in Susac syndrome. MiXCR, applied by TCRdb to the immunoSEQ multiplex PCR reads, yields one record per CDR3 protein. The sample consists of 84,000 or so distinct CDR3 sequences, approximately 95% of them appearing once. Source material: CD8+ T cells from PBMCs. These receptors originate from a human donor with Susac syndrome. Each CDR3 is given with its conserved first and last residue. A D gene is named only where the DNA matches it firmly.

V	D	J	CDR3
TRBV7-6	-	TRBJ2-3	CASSLTNTDTQYF
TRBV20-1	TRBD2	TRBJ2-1	CSAPWERETYNEQFF
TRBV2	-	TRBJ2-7	CASRGLEQYF
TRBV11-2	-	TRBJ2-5	CASHTWGEETQYF
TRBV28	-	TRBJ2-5	CASSALIPQETQYF
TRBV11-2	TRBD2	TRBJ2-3	CASSLTSGAPPHSTDTQYF
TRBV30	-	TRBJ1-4	CAYDSQNEKLFF
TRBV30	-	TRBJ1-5	CAWSVGRGYQPQHF
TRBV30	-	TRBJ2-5	CAWTGGTGETQYF
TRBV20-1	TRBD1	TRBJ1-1	CSARAQGSNTEAFF
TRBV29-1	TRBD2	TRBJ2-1	CSVDGASGIYNEQFF
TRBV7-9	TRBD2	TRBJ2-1	CASRASGTNEQFF
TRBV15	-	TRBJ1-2	CATSRGSPRGYGYTF
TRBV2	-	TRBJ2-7	CASSEAYRSYEQYF
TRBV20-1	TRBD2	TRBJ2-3	CSDKLAGADTQYF
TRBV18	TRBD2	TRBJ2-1	CASSPLGLAGPNEQFF
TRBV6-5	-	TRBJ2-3	CASSSPGGTSTDTQYF
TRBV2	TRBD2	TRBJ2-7	CASRGTSASYEQYF
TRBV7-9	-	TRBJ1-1	CASSLSHTEAFF
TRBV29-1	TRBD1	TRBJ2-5	CSVDPGTVEQETQYF
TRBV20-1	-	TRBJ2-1	CSARRGRDSYNEQFF
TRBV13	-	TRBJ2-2	CASSLVENTGELFF
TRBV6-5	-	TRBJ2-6	CASSSAVGAIGANVLTF
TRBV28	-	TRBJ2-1	CASSSSGGSYNEQFF
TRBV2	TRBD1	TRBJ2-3	CASTGTDTDTQYF
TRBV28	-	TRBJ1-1	CASRIRGEWTEAFF
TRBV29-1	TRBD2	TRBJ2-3	CSGWSLTSGASTDTQYF
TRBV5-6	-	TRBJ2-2	CASSLEYRANTGELFF
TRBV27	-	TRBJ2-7	CASSSLETDPYEQYF
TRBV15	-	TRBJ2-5	CATSSQRSTLGETQYF
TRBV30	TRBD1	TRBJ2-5	CAWDRGNQETQYF
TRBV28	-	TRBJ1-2	CASSLGVGYGYTF
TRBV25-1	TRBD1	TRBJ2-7	CASSDSPTGYAYEQYF
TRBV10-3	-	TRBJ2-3	CAISDRDTDTQYF
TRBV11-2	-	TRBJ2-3	CASSSTAGPPLPTDTQYF
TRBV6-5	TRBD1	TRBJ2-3	CASSYSSGGVDTQYF
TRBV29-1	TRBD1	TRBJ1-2	CSVEGQGANYGYTF